What follows are 5 T cell receptor beta chains derived from one specimen sequenced in a study of OX40 agonist ivuxolimab in advanced cancers. The table came from immunoSEQ multiplex PCR; TCRdb's copy has only in-frame clones and leaves some out. The sample has approximately 86,000 clones, about nine tenths seen once. The sequencing used CD4+ or CD8+ T cells sorted from blood, collected in a trial of the OX40 agonist ivuxolimab. The source is an adult with an advanced solid tumor such as melanoma, head and neck, liver or kidney cancer.

V is TRBV2 and J is TRBJ1-4; TRBD1 aligns across 8 bases. V lost 3 bases and J lost 7; bases outside the gene matches: 10. Germline V lookup: CDR1 SNHLY, CDR2 FYNNEI. The CDR3 is 16 residues long. DNA for the CDR3: TGTGCCAGCAGTGAGCCGCCACGGACAGGGTTTGAAAAACTGTTTTTT. Amino acid sequence: CASSEPPRTGFEKLFF.

The chain employs TRBV7-2 and TRBJ2-2, with 8 bases that match TRBD2. This CDR3 comprises 17 residues. V gave up 5 bases and J gave up 8 bases; unmatched junction bases: 16. CDR1 and CDR2 (germline): SGHTA, FQGNSA. The CDR3 region is CASSLMGSGVLGGELFF. The CDR3 coding sequence is TGTGCCAGCAGCCTAATGGGTAGCGGGGTCTTAGGAGGGGAGCTGTTTTTT.

This clone was seen a handful of times. This sequence joins TRBV30 and TRBJ2-5; 11 nucleotides line up with TRBD1. The junction had 5 bases not matched to a gene; V was cut back by 3 bases and J by 5 bases. Germline V gene data show CDR1 as GTSNPN and CDR2 as SVGIG (reference sequence). There are 14 residues in the CDR3. The chain's CDR3 is CAWSGQGARETQYF. The CDR3 DNA sequence: TGTGCCTGGAGCGGACAGGGGGCAAGGGAGACCCAGTACTTC.

The DNA of the CDR3 is TGTGCCAGCAGACGGGAGAGGAGTAACTATGGCTACACCTTC. Protein: CASRRERSNYGYTF. This rearrangement joins TRBV5-5 to TRBJ1-2, with D hard to call. The V gene lost 5 bases and the J gene lost 1 base, with 12 bases spanning the gap. From germline, CDR1 is SGHKS and CDR2 YYEKEE (reference sequence). This CDR3 region has 14 residues.

The V and J genes are TRBV27 and TRBJ1-1; 11 bases map to TRBD1. V lost 6 bases to trimming and J lost 11 bases; unmatched junction nucleotides: 17. CDR1 is MNHEY, CDR2 SMNVEV, per germline (reference sequence). The CDR3 spans 16 residues. CDR3 nucleotide sequence: TGTGCCAGCAGCCTCACCCCCACCTGGACAGGGGGCCCGGCTTTCTTT. It encodes CASSLTPTWTGGPAFF.